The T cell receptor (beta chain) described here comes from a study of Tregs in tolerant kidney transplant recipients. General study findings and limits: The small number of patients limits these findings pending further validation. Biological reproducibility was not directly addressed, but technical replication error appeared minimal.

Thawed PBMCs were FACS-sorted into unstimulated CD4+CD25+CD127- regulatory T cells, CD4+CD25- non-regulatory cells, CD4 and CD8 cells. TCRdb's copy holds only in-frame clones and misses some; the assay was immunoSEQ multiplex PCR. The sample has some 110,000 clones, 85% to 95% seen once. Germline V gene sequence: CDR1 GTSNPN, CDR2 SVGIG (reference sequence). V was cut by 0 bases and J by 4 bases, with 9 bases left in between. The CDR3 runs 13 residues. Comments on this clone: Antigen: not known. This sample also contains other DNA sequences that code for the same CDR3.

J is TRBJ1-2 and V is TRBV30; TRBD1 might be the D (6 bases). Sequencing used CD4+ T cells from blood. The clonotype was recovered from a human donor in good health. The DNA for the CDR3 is TGTGCCTGGAGTGTACAGGGCGGCTATGGCTACACCTTC. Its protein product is CAWSVQGGYGYTF.